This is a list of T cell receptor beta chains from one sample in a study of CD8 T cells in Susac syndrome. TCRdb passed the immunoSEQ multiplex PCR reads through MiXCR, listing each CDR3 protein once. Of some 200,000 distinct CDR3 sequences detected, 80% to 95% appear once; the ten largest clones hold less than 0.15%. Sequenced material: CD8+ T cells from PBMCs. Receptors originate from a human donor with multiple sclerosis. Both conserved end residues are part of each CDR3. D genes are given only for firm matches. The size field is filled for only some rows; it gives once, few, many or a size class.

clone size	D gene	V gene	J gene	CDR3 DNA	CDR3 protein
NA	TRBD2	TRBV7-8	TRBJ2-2	TGTGCCAGCAGCTCAGCCGGGACTAGCGGGAGAAGGGTCGGGGAGCTGTTTTTT	CASSSAGTSGRRVGELFF
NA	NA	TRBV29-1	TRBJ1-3	TGCAGCGTACCTCCGACAGTCAACTCTGGAAACACCATATATTTT	CSVPPTVNSGNTIYF
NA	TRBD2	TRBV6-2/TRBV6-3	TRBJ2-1	TGTGCCAGCAGTTTTCCTAGCGGGGGATACAATGAGCAGTTCTTC	CASSFPSGGYNEQFF
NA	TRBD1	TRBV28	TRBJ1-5	TGTGCCAGCAGCCTCCGGGACAGGGCTTTACAAAATCAGCCCCAGCATTTT	CASSLRDRALQNQPQHF
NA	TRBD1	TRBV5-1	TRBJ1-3	TGCGCCAGCAGCTTGGACAGGGGATCCGGAAACACCATATATTTT	CASSLDRGSGNTIYF
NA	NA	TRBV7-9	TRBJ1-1	TGTGCCAGCAGGCAGCAGAACACTGAAGCTTTCTTT	CASRQQNTEAFF
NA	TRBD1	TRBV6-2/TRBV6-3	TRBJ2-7	TGTGCCAGCAGTTCACAGGGGCGCGCCTACGAGCAGTACTTC	CASSSQGRAYEQYF
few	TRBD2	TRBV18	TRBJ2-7	TGTGCCAGCTCACCAGGGGGGGACGAGCAGTACTTC	CASSPGGDEQYF
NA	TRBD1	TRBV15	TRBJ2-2	TGTGCCACCAGCAGTAGGGGGACAGGGACCGGGGAGCTGTTTTTT	CATSSRGTGTGELFF
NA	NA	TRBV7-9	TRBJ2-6	TGTGCCAGCAGGCCGGGGGACATCTCCTCTGGGGCCAACGTCCTGACTTTC	CASRPGDISSGANVLTF
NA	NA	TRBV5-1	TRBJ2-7	TGCGCCAGCAGCTTGGGCGGGACACCCAGCTCCTACGAGCAGTACTTC	CASSLGGTPSSYEQYF
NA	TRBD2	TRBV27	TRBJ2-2	TGTGCCAGCAGTCCCACAACGACTAGCGGGGTGATCAACGGGGAGCTGTTTTTT	CASSPTTTSGVINGELFF
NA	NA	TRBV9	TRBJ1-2	TGTGCCAGCAGCCCCAACCAGGGAGGGGGGGGCTATGGCTACACCTTC	CASSPNQGGGGYGYTF
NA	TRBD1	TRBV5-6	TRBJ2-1	TGTGCCAGCAGAACTCCGGGACAGGGTAACAATGAGCAGTTCTTC	CASRTPGQGNNEQFF
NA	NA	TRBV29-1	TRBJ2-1	TGCAGCGTTGATGGGTACAATGAGCAGTTCTTC	CSVDGYNEQFF
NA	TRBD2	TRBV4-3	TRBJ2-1	TGCGCCAGCAGCCAAGAGACTAGCGGGAGGGCCCGTTCCGGCAATGAGCAGTTCTTC	CASSQETSGRARSGNEQFF
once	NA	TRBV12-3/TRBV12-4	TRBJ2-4	TGTGCCAGCAGCCCCAAGGTGGGCATTCAGTACTTC	CASSPKVGIQYF
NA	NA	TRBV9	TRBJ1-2	TGTGCCAGCAGCGTAGCTTCGGGGGTTAACTATGGCTACACCTTC	CASSVASGVNYGYTF
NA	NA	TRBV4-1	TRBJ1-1	TGCGCCAGCAGCCAGAACCTTCAGGGGAACACTGAAGCTTTCTTT	CASSQNLQGNTEAFF
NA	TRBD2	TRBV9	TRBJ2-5	TGTGCCAGCAGCGTAGGAAGCGGGACTGTTGAGACCCAGTACTTC	CASSVGSGTVETQYF
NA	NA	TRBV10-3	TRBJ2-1	TGTGCCATCAGCCTGGAGCTAGCCGGAGAGGTGCAGTTCTTC	CAISLELAGEVQFF
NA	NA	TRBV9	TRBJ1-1	TGTGCCAGCAGCGTCCTCTCGGGACCGATGAACACTGAAGCTTTCTTT	CASSVLSGPMNTEAFF
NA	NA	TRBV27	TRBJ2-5	TGTGCCAGCAGCCGGAGCCCCGGAGTGGGCCAAGAGACCCAGTACTTC	CASSRSPGVGQETQYF
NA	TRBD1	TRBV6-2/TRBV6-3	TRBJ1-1	TGTGCCAGCAGTCTGCGACAGGGGGCTCCAACAATTGAAGCTTTCTTT	CASSLRQGAPTIEAFF
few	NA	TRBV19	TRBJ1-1	TGTGCCAGTAGTCCGGGGACCGCCGAAGCTTTCTTT	CASSPGTAEAFF
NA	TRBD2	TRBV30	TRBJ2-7	TGTGCCTGGGGGACTAGCTCCTACGAGCAGTACTTC	CAWGTSSYEQYF
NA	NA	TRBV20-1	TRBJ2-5	TGCAGTGCTAGAGAGGTACAGGCACCGCAAGAGACCCAGTACTTC	CSAREVQAPQETQYF
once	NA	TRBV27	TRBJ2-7	TGTGCCAGCAGTCGGGCAGCTTCCTACGAGCAGTACTTC	CASSRAASYEQYF
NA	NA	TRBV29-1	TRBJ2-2	TGCAGCGTTGCGCCGTCGGTCACCGGGGAGCTGTTTTTT	CSVAPSVTGELFF
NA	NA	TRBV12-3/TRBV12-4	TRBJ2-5	TGTGCCAGCAGTTTAGCGCTTCCGGGGGCTCATGCACAAGAGACCCAGTACTTC	CASSLALPGAHAQETQYF
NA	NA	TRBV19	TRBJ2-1	TGTGCCAGTAGAGTTGGGGGTCCTTACAATGAGCAGTTCTTC	CASRVGGPYNEQFF
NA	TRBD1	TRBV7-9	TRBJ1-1	TGTGCCAGCAGGAATGGACAGGGCACTGAAGCTTTCTTT	CASRNGQGTEAFF
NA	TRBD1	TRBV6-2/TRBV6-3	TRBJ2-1	TGTGCCAGCAGTTACTCCCTGGACAGGGAGGAAACTAATGAGCAGTTCTTC	CASSYSLDREETNEQFF
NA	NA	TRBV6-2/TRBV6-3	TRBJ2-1	TGTGCCAGCAGGCGGAGGGGGGACAATGAGCAGTTCTTC	CASRRRGDNEQFF
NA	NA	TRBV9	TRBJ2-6	TGTGCCAGCAGCGTAGCTACGGGGCGGCGGGCCAACGTCCTGACTTTC	CASSVATGRRANVLTF
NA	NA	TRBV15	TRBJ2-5	TGTGCCACCAGCATCCATCGGGGGGCAGGCGAAGAGACCCAGTACTTC	CATSIHRGAGEETQYF
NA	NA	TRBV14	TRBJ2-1	TGTGCCAGCAGCCAAGGGGGGCTCCAGTTCTTC	CASSQGGLQFF
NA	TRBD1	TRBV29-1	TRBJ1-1	TGCAGCGTTTGGGGACAGGGGTTAGTAGGCACTGAAGCTTTCTTT	CSVWGQGLVGTEAFF
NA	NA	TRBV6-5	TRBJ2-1	TGTGCCAGCAGTTACTCGCATCAGCAGTTCTTC	CASSYSHQQFF
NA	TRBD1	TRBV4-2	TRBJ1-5	TGTGCCAGCAGCCAAGAAGACAGGGGAGGGCATCAGCCCCAGCATTTT	CASSQEDRGGHQPQHF
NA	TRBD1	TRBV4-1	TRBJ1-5	TGCGCCAGCAGGGTCCGGCATATGACAGGGGAGGCTAATCAGCCCCAGCATTTT	CASRVRHMTGEANQPQHF